This entry lists 30 T cell receptor beta chains sequenced from one sample in a study of blood T cell repertoires in COVID-19 (dated by TCRdb to the early 2020s). The library relied on the immunoSEQ multiplex PCR assay. Drawn from immuneACCESS, this table holds only the in-frame rearrangements with V and J called that TCRdb kept. Clones are partly lost; checked studies trace under half to an unresolved V gene and leave the rest unexplained. This sample has around 320,000 clones in its table, and about 90% of those were observed once. The ten largest account for about 2% of the sample. The sequencing sample was made of peripheral blood. These receptors all come from a man aged 18 to 29 with active or convalescent COVID-19.

This chain uses TRBV7-3 with TRBJ1-1; D unresolved. The germline V and J ends were trimmed by 1 base and 3 bases, with 9 bases remaining between them. The CDR3 has 14 residues. Germline loops: CDR1 SGHTA, CDR2 FQGTGA. The CDR3 reads CASSLRGSDTEAFF. CDR3 nucleotide sequence: TGTGCCAGCAGCTTAAGAGGGTCGGACACTGAAGCTTTCTTT.

CDR3 loop: CASSYAGTGWETQYF. The CDR3 DNA reads TGTGCCAGCAGCTATGCCGGGACAGGGTGGGAGACCCAGTACTTC. This chain links TRBV5-4 with TRBJ2-5; 9 bases map to TRBD1. Trimming removed 3 bases from V and 5 bases from J; junction bases left unmatched: 8. The germline gives CDR1 SGHNT, CDR2 YYREEE (reference sequence). This CDR3 contains 15 residues.

The J gene is TRBJ1-1, the V gene TRBV7-2, with D uncertain. Trimming removed 2 bases from V and 1 base from J, with 8 bases in between. Germline lookup yields CDR1 SGHTA and CDR2 FQGNSA. The CDR3 is 14 amino acids. CDR3 nucleotide sequence: TGTGCCAGCAGCTTATCTTGGGCGAACACTGAAGCTTTCTTT. Translated: CASSLSWANTEAFF.

The chain combines TRBV6-6 with TRBJ2-3; 10 nucleotides line up with TRBD2. This CDR3 is 15 amino acids long. J lost 1 base, V lost 4 bases, and 2 bases had no gene match. The germline V gene encodes CDR1 MNHNY and CDR2 SVGAGI (reference sequence). The CDR3, as DNA: TGTGCCAGCAGTTCCGGGACTAGCGGCACAGATACGCAGTATTTT. Translated: CASSSGTSGTDTQYF.

The rearrangement joins TRBV19 to TRBJ2-2, with a possible D match to TRBD2 (6 bases). V lost 6 bases and J lost 8, with 19 bases in between. The CDR3 is 15 amino acids. Germline CDR1 is LNHDA and CDR2 is SQIVND (reference sequence). As DNA, the CDR3 is TGTGCCAGTAGCACTAGCTGGGCCGCCATTGGGGAGCTGTTTTTT. Translation: CASSTSWAAIGELFF.

The chain recombines TRBV4-1 with TRBJ2-3; 9 bases are a match to TRBD2. Germline trimming cut 4 bases from V and 0 bases from J; bases unmatched to any gene: 5. Germline CDR1 MGHRA, CDR2 YSYEKL. CDR3 length: 16 amino acids. The CDR3 nucleotides read TGCGCCAGCAGCCCGCTAGCGGGGCCTAGCACAGATACGCAGTATTTT. Translation gives CASSPLAGPSTDTQYF.

In this sample, this clone turned up once. This chain uses TRBV9 with TRBJ2-7; D remains unclear. The CDR3 runs 14 residues. Germline V lookup: CDR1 SGDLS, CDR2 YYNGEE. Deletions cut 0 bases from V and 1 base from J, with 8 bases between. As DNA, the CDR3 is TGTGCCAGCAGCGTAGCGGCACAGTCCTACGAGCAGTACTTC. It encodes CASSVAAQSYEQYF.

The chain has TRBV12-3 or TRBV12-4 and TRBJ1-1; no clear D. CDR3 size: 13 residues. The V end lost 1 base, the J end lost 7 bases, and 10 bases lay between the germline ends. CDR3 loop: CASSLGRLNEAFF. DNA of the CDR3: TGTGCCAGCAGTTTAGGACGACTGAATGAAGCTTTCTTT.

The CDR3 sequence: CASSSILGANYGYTF. CDR3 in DNA: TGTGCCAGCAGCTCCATTCTTGGGGCCAACTATGGCTACACCTTC. The chain recombines TRBV7-8 with TRBJ1-2, with a possible D match to TRBD1 (5 bases). Trimming shortened V by 4 bases and J by 2 bases, and 14 bases separated the two germline ends. The CDR3 loop spans 15 amino acids. Germline V gene sequence: CDR1 SGHVS, CDR2 FQNEAQ.

The chain combines TRBV5-1 with TRBJ1-2, with TRBD1 identical over 7 bases. CDR1 is SGHRS, CDR2 YFSETQ, per germline. J lost 8 bases, V lost 3 bases, and 7 bases had no gene match. This CDR3 comprises 13 residues. The CDR3 loop is CASSSKGDRGYTF. The DNA of the CDR3 is TGCGCCAGCAGCTCGAAGGGGGACAGAGGCTACACCTTC.

The chain joins TRBV18 to TRBJ2-1; possibly TRBD2 for D (5 bases). V was trimmed by 3 bases and J by 2 bases, leaving 11 bases between them. The CDR3 covers 15 residues. Germline CDR1 and CDR2: KGHSH and LQKENI. The CDR3, as DNA: TGTGCCAGCTCACCGGGGAGTCCGGCCTACAATGAGCAGTTCTTC. The encoded protein is CASSPGSPAYNEQFF.

This chain uses TRBV5-1 with TRBJ1-4; TRBD1 is a possible D gene (6 bases). Looked up from germline, CDR1 is SGHRS and CDR2 is YFSETQ. V gave up 0 bases and J gave up 6 bases, with 9 bases separating them. CDR3 length: 14 residues. CDR3 protein: CASSLDRAHEKLFF. For the CDR3, the DNA is TGCGCCAGCAGCTTGGACAGGGCGCATGAAAAACTGTTTTTT.

The chain joins TRBV10-3 to TRBJ2-7; perhaps TRBD1 as D (5 bases). In germline, CDR1 is ENHRY, CDR2 SYGVKD. The V end was cut by 4 bases, the J end by 4 bases, with 14 bases between. This CDR3 spans 14 amino acids. The chain's CDR3 is CAISASTAGYEQYF. The CDR3 nucleotides are TGTGCCATCAGTGCCTCTACCGCAGGGTACGAGCAGTACTTC.

The chain carries TRBV5-1 and TRBJ2-3; TRBD2 aligns across 7 bases. This CDR3 contains 15 residues. Unmatched junction bases numbered 8, after V lost 3 bases and J lost 4 bases. CDR1 and CDR2 from the germline V gene are SGHRS and YFSETQ. CDR3 loop: CASSSQAGNSDTQYF. The CDR3 nucleotides read TGCGCCAGCAGCTCCCAAGCGGGGAATTCAGATACGCAGTATTTT.

The chain combines TRBV7-3 with TRBJ2-3; D gene uncertain. Trimming took 0 bases from V and 6 from J, leaving 7 bases between them. From germline, CDR1 is SGHTA and CDR2 FQGTGA. The CDR3 is made up of 13 amino acids. CDR3 bases: TGTGCCAGCAGCTTAACGCAGAAGGATACGCAGTATTTT. Its translation is CASSLTQKDTQYF.

The chain recombines TRBV7-3 with TRBJ2-3; D is unresolved. With 3 bases removed from V and 2 bases from J, the gap between germline ends came to 6 bases. The CDR3 loop spans 13 amino acids. Germline values: CDR1 SGHTA, CDR2 FQGTGA. The CDR3 bases are TGTGCCAGCAGCTTGGCCTCCACAGATACGCAGTATTTT. It codes for CASSLASTDTQYF.

The chain is built from TRBV7-8 and TRBJ2-7; the match to TRBD1 covers 7 bases. The CDR3 contains 16 residues. Germline V gene data show CDR1 as SGHVS and CDR2 as FQNEAQ. The junction had 6 bases not matched to a gene; V was cut back by 1 base and J by 0 bases. CDR3 sequence reads: CASSLVGAGGSYEQYF. The CDR3 DNA sequence: TGTGCCAGCAGCTTAGTGGGTGCAGGGGGCTCCTACGAGCAGTACTTC. The entire variable domain, with the rest obtained from reference TRBV7-8 and TRBJ2-7, is as follows: GAGVSQSPRYKVAKRGQDVALRCDPISGHVSLFWYQQALGQGPEFLTYFQNEAQLDKSGLPSDRFFAERPEGSVSTLKIQRTQQEDSAVYLCASSLVGAGGSYEQYFGPGTRLTVT.

The CDR3 loop is CASSLPTGLAGGPAYNEQFF. CDR3 nucleotides: TGTGCCAGCAGCTTGCCGACCGGACTAGCGGGGGGGCCCGCCTACAATGAGCAGTTCTTC. The chain couples TRBV11-3 to TRBJ2-1; 15 bases are a match to TRBD2. CDR1 SGHNT and CDR2 YENEEA come from the germline V gene. V lost 3 bases to trimming and J lost 2 bases; unmatched junction nucleotides: 11. This CDR3 is 20 amino acids long.

This rearrangement joins TRBV7-9 to TRBJ1-5, with TRBD1 matching over 7 bases. The ends lost 5 bases at V and 5 bases at J; junction bases unmatched: 9. The CDR3 length is 15 residues. Germline V gene lookup returns CDR1 SEHNR and CDR2 FQNEAQ (reference sequence). The CDR3 here is CASSQTGIGDQPQHF. CDR3 nucleotide sequence: TGTGCCAGCAGCCAGACAGGGATCGGGGATCAGCCCCAGCATTTT.

The chain carries TRBV6-5 and TRBJ2-1, with 11 positions matching TRBD2. V trimming: 8 bases; J trimming: 1 base; junction bases outside the gene matches: 4. The CDR3 has 15 amino acids. CDR1 and CDR2 (germline): MNHEY, SVGAGI. CDR3 amino acids: CASGTSGSSYNEQFF. CDR3 nucleotide sequence: TGTGCCAGCGGAACTAGCGGGAGTTCCTACAATGAGCAGTTCTTC.

The CDR3 region has the DNA TGTGCCAGCACCTCCGCGGGGAACACTGAAGCTTTCTTT. This gives the protein CASTSAGNTEAFF. J is TRBJ1-1 and V is TRBV27; D call uncertain. The V and J ends lost 7 bases and 1 base respectively, with 10 bases between them. This CDR3 is built from 13 residues. Germline loops: CDR1 MNHEY, CDR2 SMNVEV (reference sequence).

The chain has TRBV2 and TRBJ1-2; 11 nucleotides line up with TRBD1. In germline, CDR1 is SNHLY, CDR2 FYNNEI. Losses at the gene ends were 4 bases for V and 7 bases for J; bases not matched to a gene: 5. This CDR3 region has 14 residues. The CDR3 loop is CASSGGTGGLGYTF. CDR3 bases: TGTGCCAGCAGTGGAGGGACAGGGGGTCTTGGCTACACCTTC.

The V gene is TRBV10-2, the J gene TRBJ2-7; 7 positions match TRBD1. There are 14 residues in the CDR3. CDR1 and CDR2 from the germline V gene are WSHSY and SAAADI. The V segment lost 8 bases and the J segment 3 bases; nucleotides outside the gene matches: 10. The CDR3 DNA reads as TGCGCCAGCCGGGACAGCTTCGAACACTACGAGCAGTACTTC. Translating gives CASRDSFEHYEQYF.

The chain recombines TRBV28 with TRBJ1-1; a weak D match, TRBD1 (5 bases). V lost 3 bases and J lost 5, with 16 bases in between. There are 15 residues in the CDR3. The V gene's germline CDR1 is MDHEN and CDR2 SYDVKM. CDR3 sequence: CASSFFVAGGTEAFF. The CDR3 DNA reads as TGTGCCAGCAGTTTTTTCGTGGCGGGGGGTACTGAAGCTTTCTTT.

This clone appeared once. The chain links TRBV6-6 to TRBJ2-2; 8 positions match TRBD2. Germline CDR1 reads MNHNY; CDR2 reads SVGAGI (reference sequence). V lost 2 bases, J lost 5 bases, and 4 bases stayed unmatched. The CDR3 has 15 amino acids. The CDR3: CASSYVAGGTGELFF. Here the CDR3 DNA reads TGTGCCAGCAGTTACGTGGCGGGGGGTACCGGGGAGCTGTTTTTT.

This chain uses TRBV15 with TRBJ1-2; possible D gene TRBD1, 5 bases. Germline V CDR1 and CDR2: LNHNV, YYDKDF (reference sequence). Trimming left V 1 base short and J 0 bases short, with 15 bases between. CDR3 length: 17 amino acids. The CDR3 nucleotides read TGTGCCACCAGCAGAGCCCTCCTCCGACAGACTAACTATGGCTACACCTTC. This encodes CATSRALLRQTNYGYTF.

V is TRBV4-1 and J is TRBJ1-5; D remains unclear. The germline gives CDR1 MGHRA, CDR2 YSYEKL. The CDR3 is 13 residues long. V was trimmed by 0 bases and J by 6 bases, leaving 6 bases between them. The CDR3 here is CASSQEQRQPQHF. In DNA form, the CDR3 reads TGCGCCAGCAGCCAAGAACAACGTCAGCCCCAGCATTTT.

The rearrangement links TRBV7-6 to TRBJ2-2; TRBD2 agrees at 7 bases. The CDR3 has 15 amino acids. CDR1 and CDR2 (germline): SGHVS, FNYEAQ. The V gene end was trimmed by 0 bases and the J gene end by 3 bases; junction bases not matched to a gene: 1. The DNA of the CDR3 is TGTGCCAGCAGCTTAGCGGGGAGGGACACCGGGGAGCTGTTTTTT. This encodes CASSLAGRDTGELFF.

V is TRBV27 and J is TRBJ1-1; D not resolved. This CDR3 comprises 13 residues. Trimming pared 6 bases from V and 1 base from J, leaving 9 bases between. CDR1 is MNHEY and CDR2 is SMNVEV in the germline V gene (reference sequence). The CDR3 nucleotides are TGTGCCAGCAGACCACACAGGAACACTGAAGCTTTCTTT. It specifies CASRPHRNTEAFF.

J is TRBJ2-7 and V is TRBV7-6, with D perhaps matching TRBD2 (6 bases). V lost 5 bases and J lost 0, with 11 bases in between. The length of the CDR3 is 14 residues. Germline values: CDR1 SGHVS, CDR2 FNYEAQ. The CDR3 loop reads CASSPRGLSYEQYF. CDR3 in DNA: TGTGCCAGCAGCCCCCGGGGACTCTCCTACGAGCAGTACTTC.